This T cell receptor beta chain was observed in a study of cytomegalovirus exposure and HLA in healthy donors. Study-wide findings and caveats: Another analysis was done later, and it associated fewer than 20,000 TCR beta sequences with HLA alleles at 0.05 false discovery rate.

13 Jbeta primers and 60 Vbeta primers were used for the PCR. Profiling relied on immunoSEQ multiplex PCR, and the TCRdb table lists in-frame clones only, not all of them. The table includes 100,000 to 150,000 clones, approximately 81% detected once. The sample holds one count of this clone. Its specificity is unknown. The junction had 5 bases not matched to a gene; V was cut back by 0 bases and J by 0 bases. The CDR3 extends over 16 amino acids. Germline V CDR1 and CDR2: MNHEY, SVGAGI. V gene TRBV6-5 combines with J gene TRBJ2-7; TRBD1 agrees at 7 bases. This clonotype was sampled from a male donor in good health and CMV-seronegative. Sequencing used PBMCs. CDR3 amino acids: CASSYSGTASSYEQYF. CDR3 DNA sequence: TGTGCCAGCAGTTACTCCGGGACAGCTAGCTCCTACGAGCAGTACTTC.